These T cell receptor beta chains were read from a single sample in a study of T cell clones after liver transplantation. Method: immunoSEQ multiplex PCR; TCRdb's copy keeps in-frame clones and lacks some. The table shows 55,000 to 70,000 clones, with around 92% occurring only once. Source: CD4+ T cells from blood, taken about 26 months after liver transplant. The source of these receptors is a human patient who received a liver transplant. Some T cells here may be from the graft donor. Both conserved end residues are part of each CDR3. The D gene is left open where the match is weak. Clone sizes are given selectively: once, few, many, or a class where the clone is expanded.

>-|TRBJ2-4|TRBD1|TRBV12-5
TGTGCTAGTGGTCCTGGACAGGGCAAAAACATTCAGTACTTC
CASGPGQGKNIQYF
>-|TRBJ1-2|-|TRBV2
TGTGCCAGCAGTGAAGCTAGTACGGATGGCTACACCTTC
CASSEASTDGYTF
>-|TRBJ1-2|-|TRBV16
TGTGCCAGCAGCCAATCCAGGAATGGCTACACCTTC
CASSQSRNGYTF
>-|TRBJ2-3|TRBD2|TRBV4-3
TGCGCCAGCAGCCAAGAACGCACTAGCGGGACAGATACGCAGTATTTT
CASSQERTSGTDTQYF
>-|TRBJ2-7|-|TRBV5-1
TGCGCCAGCAGTCTGGGGGATGAGCAGTACTTC
CASSLGDEQYF
>-|TRBJ2-3|TRBD2|TRBV4-1
TGCGCCAGCAGCCAAGAAGGCGGGAGATCAGTAGATACGCAGTATTTT
CASSQEGGRSVDTQYF
>-|TRBJ2-1|-|TRBV5-4
TGTGCCAGCGGGAATATCAACAATGAGCAGTTCTTC
CASGNINNEQFF
>-|TRBJ2-4|-|TRBV11-3
TGTGCCAGCAGCCTTGGGTGGGCCAAAAACATTCAGTACTTC
CASSLGWAKNIQYF
>-|TRBJ2-1|-|TRBV2
TGTGCCAGCAGTAGGGACCATGGCTACAATGAGCAGTTCTTC
CASSRDHGYNEQFF
>-|TRBJ2-1|-|TRBV5-1
TGCGCCAGCAGCTTAGAAGGGGCCCACAATGAGCAGTTCTTC
CASSLEGAHNEQFF
>-|TRBJ2-6|-|TRBV19
TGTGCCACACGGACGGAGCAAAGAGAGGCCAACGTCCTGACTTTC
CATRTEQREANVLTF
>few|TRBJ1-2|-|TRBV9
TGTGCCAGCAGCCCACGGGGGGAAGACTATGGCTACACCTTC
CASSPRGEDYGYTF
>-|TRBJ1-1|-|TRBV5-1
TGCGCCAGCAGCTTGGCCGGGTCCTTCAGTAACGCTTTCTTT
CASSLAGSFSNAFF
>-|TRBJ2-7|-|TRBV27
TGTGCCAGCAGTTTATTGCAGGGAAATTACGAGCAGTACTTC
CASSLLQGNYEQYF
>-|TRBJ2-1|TRBD2|TRBV7-2
TGTGCCAGCAGCTTAGCGCCCAGCGGGAGCGGTTACAATGAGCAGTTCTTC
CASSLAPSGSGYNEQFF
>few|TRBJ2-1|TRBD2|TRBV28
TGTGCCAGCAGTCGTACGGGACTAGCAGGGGGTGAGCAGTTCTTC
CASSRTGLAGGEQFF
>-|TRBJ2-5|-|TRBV18
TGTGCCAGCTCACCCAACCCAGGGGTCCTAGGAGAGACCCAGTACTTC
CASSPNPGVLGETQYF
>-|TRBJ2-5|TRBD1|TRBV6-1
TGTGCCAGCACCAAGGGGGCAGGGGGAGAGACCCAGTACTTC
CASTKGAGGETQYF
>-|TRBJ1-1|-|TRBV7-2
TGTGCCAGCAGCCCCAGAAATGAAGCTTTCTTT
CASSPRNEAFF
>few|TRBJ2-7|TRBD2|TRBV28
TGTGCCAGCAGAGGTAGCGGGAGAGAGAGGGAGCAGTACTTC
CASRGSGREREQYF
>-|TRBJ1-3|TRBD1|TRBV10-3
TGTGCCATCAGGGGGGAGAGACAGGGAATCTACGGAAACACCATATATTTT
CAIRGERQGIYGNTIYF
>-|TRBJ2-3|-|TRBV4-3
TGCGCCAGCAGCCAAGATTATCGTATGACAGATACGCAGTATTTT
CASSQDYRMTDTQYF
>-|TRBJ1-1|-|TRBV6-1
TGTGCCAGCCTCGCCCCGACCAGAAACGCTTTCTTT
CASLAPTRNAFF
>-|TRBJ2-7|-|TRBV4-1
TGCGCCAGCAGCCAAGATGCGGCCGGGAGCTCCTACGAGCAGTACTTC
CASSQDAAGSSYEQYF
>-|TRBJ2-7|-|TRBV5-4
TGTGCCAGCAGCTTTGGGGCGGGAACCCCTTACGAGCAGTACTTC
CASSFGAGTPYEQYF
>-|TRBJ2-2|TRBD1|TRBV5-4
TGTGCCAGCAGCGTTGACAGGGGTACCGGGGAGCTGTTTTTT
CASSVDRGTGELFF
>few|TRBJ2-1|TRBD2|TRBV5-1
TGCGCCAGCAGAGGGACTAGCGGGAATTCGGGCAATGAGCAGTTCTTC
CASRGTSGNSGNEQFF
>-|TRBJ1-5|-|TRBV6-1
TGTGCCAGCACTAAACTTGGGCAGGGACAGCCCCAGCATTTT
CASTKLGQGQPQHF
>-|TRBJ1-5|-|TRBV5-1
TGCGCCAGCAGCTTGGGTCCAGGGAATCAGCCCCAGCATTTT
CASSLGPGNQPQHF
>-|TRBJ2-7|-|TRBV27
TGTGCCAGCAAGGCGCTGGGCCGGGCTGGGTACGAGCAGTACTTC
CASKALGRAGYEQYF
>-|TRBJ1-5|-|TRBV6-1
TGTGCCAGCACAGGCTCTAGCAATCAGCCCCAGCATTTT
CASTGSSNQPQHF
>-|TRBJ2-5|TRBD2|TRBV14
TGTGCCAGCAGCCCCGGGACTAGCGGGAGCAGGAGAGAGACCCAGTACTTC
CASSPGTSGSRRETQYF
>-|TRBJ2-7|TRBD2|TRBV28
TGTGCCAGCAGCTACACTAGCGGGAGGGGCGAGCAGTACTTC
CASSYTSGRGEQYF
>-|TRBJ1-5|-|TRBV10-3
TGTGCCATCAGTGCCGAGAATCAGCCCCAGCATTTT
CAISAENQPQHF
>once|TRBJ1-4|-|TRBV5-1
TGCGCCAGCCGTCCCTCGGGGGAGAGGGTGGAAAAACTGTTTTTT
CASRPSGERVEKLFF
>-|TRBJ2-5|TRBD2|TRBV5-4
TGTGCCAGCAGCTTACCTAGCGGTCGAGAGACCCAGTACTTC
CASSLPSGRETQYF
>-|TRBJ1-1|TRBD1|TRBV27
TGTGCCAGCAGCCCCGGGACAGGGTTGAACACTGAAGCTTTCTTT
CASSPGTGLNTEAFF